This T cell receptor (beta chain) was profiled in a study of T cells in narcolepsy. TCRdb's table, derived via immunoSEQ multiplex PCR, lists solely in-frame clones and lacks some. The sample holds 20,000 to 30,000 clones, approximately 62% seen once. Trimming removed 5 bases at V and 0 bases at J, with 7 bases between. CDR3 size: 14 residues. Germline lookup yields CDR1 SGHTA and CDR2 FQGNSA. Specimen: memory (CD45RA-) CD4+ T cells from blood. The chain recombines TRBV7-2 with TRBJ1-4, with D possibly being TRBD1 (5 bases). This TCR was sampled from a human donor in good health. Here the CDR3 DNA reads TGTGCCAGCAGCCGGGGACCAACTAATGAAAAACTGTTTTTT. Translated: CASSRGPTNEKLFF.